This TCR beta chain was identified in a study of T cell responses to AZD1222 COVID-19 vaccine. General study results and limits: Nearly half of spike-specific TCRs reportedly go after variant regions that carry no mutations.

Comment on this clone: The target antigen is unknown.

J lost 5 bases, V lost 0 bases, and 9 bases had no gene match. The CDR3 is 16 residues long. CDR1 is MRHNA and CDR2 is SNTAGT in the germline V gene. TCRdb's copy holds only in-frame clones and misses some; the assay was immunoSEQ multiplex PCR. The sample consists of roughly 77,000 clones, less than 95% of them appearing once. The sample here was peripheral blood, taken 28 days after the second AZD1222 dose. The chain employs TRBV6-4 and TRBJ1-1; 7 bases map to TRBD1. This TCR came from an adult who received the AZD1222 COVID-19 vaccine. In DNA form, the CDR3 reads TGTGCCAGCAGTGACTCTGCGGGGGGCAGGGGGACTGAAGCTTTCTTT. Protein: CASSDSAGGRGTEAFF.